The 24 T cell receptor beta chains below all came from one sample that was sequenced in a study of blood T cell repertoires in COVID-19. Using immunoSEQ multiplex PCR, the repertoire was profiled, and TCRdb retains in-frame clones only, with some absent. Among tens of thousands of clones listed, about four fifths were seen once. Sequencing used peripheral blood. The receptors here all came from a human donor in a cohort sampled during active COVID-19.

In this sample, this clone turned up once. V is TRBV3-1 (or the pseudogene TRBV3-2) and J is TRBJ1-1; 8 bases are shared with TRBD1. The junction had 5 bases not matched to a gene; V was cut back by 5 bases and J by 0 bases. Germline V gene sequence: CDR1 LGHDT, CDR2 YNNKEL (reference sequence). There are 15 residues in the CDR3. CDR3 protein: CASSYYRGMNTEAFF. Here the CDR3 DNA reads TGTGCCAGCAGCTACTACAGGGGGATGAACACTGAAGCTTTCTTT.

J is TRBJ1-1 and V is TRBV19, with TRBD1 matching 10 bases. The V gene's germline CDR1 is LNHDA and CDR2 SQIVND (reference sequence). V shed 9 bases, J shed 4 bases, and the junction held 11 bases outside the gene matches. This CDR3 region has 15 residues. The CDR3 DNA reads TGTGCCAGCGAAGACAGGGGGCTTGGGAGCACTGAAGCTTTCTTT. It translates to CASEDRGLGSTEAFF. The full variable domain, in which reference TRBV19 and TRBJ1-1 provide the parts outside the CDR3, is DGGITQSPKYLFRKEGQNVTLSCEQNLNHDAMYWYRQDPGQGLRLIYYSQIVNDFQKGDIAEGYSVSREKKESFPLTVTSAQKNPTAFYLCASEDRGLGSTEAFFGQGTRLTVV.

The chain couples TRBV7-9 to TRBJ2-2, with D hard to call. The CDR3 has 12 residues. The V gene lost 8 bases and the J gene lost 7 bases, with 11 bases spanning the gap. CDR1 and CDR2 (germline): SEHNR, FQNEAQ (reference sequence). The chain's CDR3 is CASPPTVGELFF. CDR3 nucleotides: TGTGCCAGCCCCCCCACGGTCGGGGAGCTGTTTTTT.

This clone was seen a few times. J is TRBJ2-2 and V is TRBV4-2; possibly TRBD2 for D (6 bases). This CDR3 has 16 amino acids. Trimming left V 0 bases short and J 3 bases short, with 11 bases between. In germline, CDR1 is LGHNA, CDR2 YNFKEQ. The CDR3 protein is CASSQDTSTHTGELFF. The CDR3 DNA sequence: TGTGCCAGCAGCCAAGATACTAGCACCCACACCGGGGAGCTGTTTTTT.

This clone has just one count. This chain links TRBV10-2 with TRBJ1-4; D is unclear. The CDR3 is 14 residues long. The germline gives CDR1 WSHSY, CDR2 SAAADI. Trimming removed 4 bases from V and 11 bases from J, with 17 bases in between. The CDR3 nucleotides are TGCGCCAGCAGTGGGCCCATGGACGGGGAGAAACTGTTTTTT. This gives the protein CASSGPMDGEKLFF.

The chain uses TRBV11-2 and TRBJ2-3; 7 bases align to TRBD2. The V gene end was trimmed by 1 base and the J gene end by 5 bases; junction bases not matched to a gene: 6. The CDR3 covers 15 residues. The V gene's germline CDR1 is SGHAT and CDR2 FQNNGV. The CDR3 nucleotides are TGTGCCAGCAGCTTAGTGCAGGGAGGGGTAGATACGCAGTATTTT. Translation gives CASSLVQGGVDTQYF.

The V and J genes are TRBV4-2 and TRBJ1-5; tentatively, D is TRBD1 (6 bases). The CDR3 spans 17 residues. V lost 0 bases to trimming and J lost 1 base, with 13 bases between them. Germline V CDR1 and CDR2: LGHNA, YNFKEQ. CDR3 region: CASSQESQGKSNQPQHF. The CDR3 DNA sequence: TGTGCCAGCAGCCAAGAATCCCAGGGGAAGAGCAATCAGCCCCAGCATTTT.

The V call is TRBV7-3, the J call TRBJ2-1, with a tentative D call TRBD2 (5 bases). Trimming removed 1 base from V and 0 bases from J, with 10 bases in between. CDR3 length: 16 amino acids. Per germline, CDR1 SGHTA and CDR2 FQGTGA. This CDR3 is CASSLMAGLSYNEQFF. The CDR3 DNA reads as TGTGCCAGCAGCTTAATGGCGGGTCTCTCCTACAATGAGCAGTTCTTC.

The DNA for the CDR3 is TGTGCCAGCAGCCGAGACCGAAGCGGAGATGGCTACACCTTC. Protein sequence: CASSRDRSGDGYTF. This chain connects TRBV4-2 to TRBJ1-2; D is undetermined. Germline V gene data show CDR1 as LGHNA and CDR2 as YNFKEQ. V lost 4 bases and J 6 bases, leaving 15 bases between the germline ends. CDR3 length: 14 residues.

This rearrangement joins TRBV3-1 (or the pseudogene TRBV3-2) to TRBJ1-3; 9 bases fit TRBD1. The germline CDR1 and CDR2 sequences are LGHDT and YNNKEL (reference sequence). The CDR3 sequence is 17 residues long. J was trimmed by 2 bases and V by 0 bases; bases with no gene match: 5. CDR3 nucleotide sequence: TGTGCCAGCAGCCAAGATCTTGGGACAGGGACTGGAAACACCATATATTTT. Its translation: CASSQDLGTGTGNTIYF.

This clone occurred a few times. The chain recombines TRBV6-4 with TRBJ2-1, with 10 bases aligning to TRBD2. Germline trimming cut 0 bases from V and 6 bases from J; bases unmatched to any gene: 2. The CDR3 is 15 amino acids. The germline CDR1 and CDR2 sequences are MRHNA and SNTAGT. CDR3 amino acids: CASSDSSSGGNEQFF. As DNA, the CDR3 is TGTGCCAGCAGTGACTCGTCTAGCGGGGGCAATGAGCAGTTCTTC.

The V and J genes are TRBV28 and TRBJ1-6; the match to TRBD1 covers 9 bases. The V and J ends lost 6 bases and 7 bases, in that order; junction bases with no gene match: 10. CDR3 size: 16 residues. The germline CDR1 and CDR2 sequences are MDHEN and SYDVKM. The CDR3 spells CASRKQGAVRNSPLHF. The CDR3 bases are TGTGCCAGCAGAAAACAGGGGGCGGTGAGAAATTCACCCCTCCACTTT.

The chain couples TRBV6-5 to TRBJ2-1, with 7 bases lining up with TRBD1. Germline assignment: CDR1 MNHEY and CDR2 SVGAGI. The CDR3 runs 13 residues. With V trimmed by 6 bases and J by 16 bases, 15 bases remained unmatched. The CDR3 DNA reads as TGTGCCAGCAGCCGCAGGAAGACAGGGTCCTATTTCTTC. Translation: CASSRRKTGSYFF.

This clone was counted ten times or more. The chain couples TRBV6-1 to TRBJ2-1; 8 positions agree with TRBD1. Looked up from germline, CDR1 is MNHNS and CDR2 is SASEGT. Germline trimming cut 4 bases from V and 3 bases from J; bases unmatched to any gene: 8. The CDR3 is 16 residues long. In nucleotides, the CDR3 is TGTGCCAGCAGTGTCGGCATCGGGACAGGCTACAATGAGCAGTTCTTC. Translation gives CASSVGIGTGYNEQFF.

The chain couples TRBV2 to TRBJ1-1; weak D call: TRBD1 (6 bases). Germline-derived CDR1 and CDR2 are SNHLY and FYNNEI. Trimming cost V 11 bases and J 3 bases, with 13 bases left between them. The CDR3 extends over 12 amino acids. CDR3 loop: CASNRVDTEAFF. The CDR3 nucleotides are TGTGCCTCCAACAGGGTAGACACTGAAGCTTTCTTT. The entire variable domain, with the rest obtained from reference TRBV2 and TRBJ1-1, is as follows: EPEVTQTPSHQVTQMGQEVILRCVPISNHLYFYWYRQILGQKVEFLVSFYNNEISEKSEIFDDQFSVERPDGSNFTLKIRSTKLEDSAMYFCASNRVDTEAFFGQGTRLTVV.

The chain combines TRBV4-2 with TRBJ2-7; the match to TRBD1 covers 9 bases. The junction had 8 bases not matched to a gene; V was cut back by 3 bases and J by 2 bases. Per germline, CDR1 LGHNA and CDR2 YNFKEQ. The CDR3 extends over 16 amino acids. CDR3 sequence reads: CASSHISGTGTYEQYF. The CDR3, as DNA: TGTGCCAGCAGCCACATATCCGGGACAGGGACCTACGAGCAGTACTTC.

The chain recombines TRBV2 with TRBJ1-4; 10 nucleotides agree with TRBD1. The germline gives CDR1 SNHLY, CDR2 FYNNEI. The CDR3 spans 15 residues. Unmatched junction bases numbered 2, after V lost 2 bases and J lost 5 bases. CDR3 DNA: TGTGCCAGCAGTGAACAGGGACAGGGGAATGAAAAACTGTTTTTT. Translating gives CASSEQGQGNEKLFF.

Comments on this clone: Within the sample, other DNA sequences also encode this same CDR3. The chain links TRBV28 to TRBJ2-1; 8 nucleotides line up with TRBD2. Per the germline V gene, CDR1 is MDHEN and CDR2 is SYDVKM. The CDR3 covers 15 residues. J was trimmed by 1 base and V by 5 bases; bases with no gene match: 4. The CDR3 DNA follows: TGTGCCAGCAGTCCCAGCGGGGGATCCTACAATGAGCAGTTCTTC. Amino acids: CASSPSGGSYNEQFF.

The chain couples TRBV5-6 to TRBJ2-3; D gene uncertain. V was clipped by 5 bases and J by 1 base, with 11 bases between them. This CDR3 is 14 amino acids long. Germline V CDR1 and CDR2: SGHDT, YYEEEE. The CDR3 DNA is TGTGCCAGCAGTCCAGCTCGGGGCACAGATACGCAGTATTTT. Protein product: CASSPARGTDTQYF.

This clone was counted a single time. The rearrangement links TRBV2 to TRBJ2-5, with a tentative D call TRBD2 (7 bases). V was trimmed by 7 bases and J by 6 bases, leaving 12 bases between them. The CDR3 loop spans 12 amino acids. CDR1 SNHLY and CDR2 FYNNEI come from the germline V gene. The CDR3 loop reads CASKGGAQTQYF. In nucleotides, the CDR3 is TGTGCCAGCAAAGGGGGGGCTCAGACCCAGTACTTC.

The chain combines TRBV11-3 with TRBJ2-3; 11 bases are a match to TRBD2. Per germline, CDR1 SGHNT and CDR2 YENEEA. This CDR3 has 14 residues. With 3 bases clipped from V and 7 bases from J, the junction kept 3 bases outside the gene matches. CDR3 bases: TGTGCCAGCAGCTTTAGCGGGGGGGCTTATACGCAGTATTTT. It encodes CASSFSGGAYTQYF.

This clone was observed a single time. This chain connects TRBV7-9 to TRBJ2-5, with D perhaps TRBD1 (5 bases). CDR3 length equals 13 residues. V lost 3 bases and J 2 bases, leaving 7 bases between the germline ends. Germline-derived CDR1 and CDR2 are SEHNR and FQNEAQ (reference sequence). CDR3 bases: TGTGCCAGCAGCTTCACAGGACAAGAGACCCAGTACTTC. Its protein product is CASSFTGQETQYF.

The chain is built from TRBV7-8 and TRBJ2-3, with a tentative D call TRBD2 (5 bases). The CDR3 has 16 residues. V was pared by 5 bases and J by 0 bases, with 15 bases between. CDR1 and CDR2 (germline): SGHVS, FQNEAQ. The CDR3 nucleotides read TGTGCCAGCAGCATACTAGGTTCGCCTAGCACAGATACGCAGTATTTT. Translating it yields CASSILGSPSTDTQYF. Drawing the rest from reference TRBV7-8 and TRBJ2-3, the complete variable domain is GAGVSQSPRYKVAKRGQDVALRCDPISGHVSLFWYQQALGQGPEFLTYFQNEAQLDKSGLPSDRFFAERPEGSVSTLKIQRTQQEDSAVYLCASSILGSPSTDTQYFGPGTRLTVL.

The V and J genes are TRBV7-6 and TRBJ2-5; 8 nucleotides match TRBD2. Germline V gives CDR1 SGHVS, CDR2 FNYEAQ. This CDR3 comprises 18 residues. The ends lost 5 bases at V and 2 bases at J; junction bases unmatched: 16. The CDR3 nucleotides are TGTGCCAGCAGCCAGCGGAGGGGAACTAGCGGAACTCAAGAGACCCAGTACTTC. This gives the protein CASSQRRGTSGTQETQYF. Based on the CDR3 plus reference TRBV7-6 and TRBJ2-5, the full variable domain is GAGVSQSPRYKVTKRGQDVALRCDPISGHVSLYWYRQALGQGPEFLTYFNYEAQQDKSGLPNDRFSAERPEGSISTLTIQRTEQRDSAMYRCASSQRRGTSGTQETQYFGPGTRLLVL.